This T cell receptor beta chain was sequenced for a study of OX40 agonist ivuxolimab in advanced cancers. The assay was immunoSEQ multiplex PCR, and TCRdb's table has in-frame clones only and misses some. This table holds some 16,000 clones, about four fifths found once. The J segment lost 6 bases and the V segment lost 4 bases, leaving 5 bases of the junction unmatched. Looked up from germline, CDR1 is SGDLS and CDR2 is YYNGEE. There are 13 residues in the CDR3. The specimen was CD4+ or CD8+ T cells sorted from blood, collected in a trial of the OX40 agonist ivuxolimab. The clonotype originates from an adult with an advanced solid tumor such as melanoma, head and neck, liver or kidney cancer. The chain carries TRBV9 and TRBJ1-1, with 8 bases lining up with TRBD1. The CDR3 loop is CASSTDRGPEAFF. The CDR3 DNA follows: TGTGCCAGCAGCACCGACAGGGGACCTGAAGCTTTCTTT.